This is a list of T cell receptor beta chains from one sample in a study of CD8 T cells in ankylosing spondylitis. TCRdb reprocessed the 5' RACE reads with MiXCR, giving one entry per CDR3 protein. This table holds 210,000 or so distinct CDR3 sequences, roughly 26% found once. Sequenced: blood, either unsorted or a sorted T cell fraction (not recorded which). These receptors were obtained from a male donor with ankylosing spondylitis or in good health (not recorded which). CDR3s include the opening cysteine and the closing phenylalanine or tryptophan. A D gene is named only where the DNA matches it firmly. Not all rows give a size; the values are once, few, many and, for expanded clones, a class.

V,D,size,J,DNA,CDR3
TRBV6-5,TRBD1,few,TRBJ1-1,TGTGCCAGCAGTTACTCGACCCGGGACAGATACACTGAAGCTTTCTTT,CASSYSTRDRYTEAFF
TRBV15,-,many,TRBJ2-6,TGTGCCACCAGCAGAGATAGGTTGACGAGCAAGGCCAACGTCCTGACTTTC,CATSRDRLTSKANVLTF
TRBV7-6,TRBD2,many,TRBJ2-7,TGTGCCAGCAGCTACGGGACTAGCGGTTCCTACGAGCAGTACTTC,CASSYGTSGSYEQYF
TRBV24-1,-,many,TRBJ2-1,TGTGCCACCAGTCCCCGGGACCACAACAATGAGCAGTTCTTC,CATSPRDHNNEQFF
TRBV12-3/TRBV12-4,-,few,TRBJ2-2,TGTGCCAGCACCCCGGCCGGGCTCCTGAACACCGGGGAGCTGTTTTTT,CASTPAGLLNTGELFF
TRBV20-1,-,many,TRBJ2-7,TGCAGTGCTAAAGAAGGAGGAGGCGAGCAGTACTTC,CSAKEGGGEQYF
TRBV10-3,-,many,TRBJ2-7,TGTGCCATCAGTGAGTCTGGAATTAATGAGGGAGGCTCCTACGAGCAGTACTTC,CAISESGINEGGSYEQYF
TRBV7-2,TRBD2,many,TRBJ2-1,TGTGCCAGCAGCTCCCTCGGGACTAGCGGGCATCAGCAGTTCTTC,CASSSLGTSGHQQFF
TRBV7-8,-,many,TRBJ2-7,TGTGCCAGCAGCAACGGAGGGGCGGCCACGTACGAGCAGTACTTC,CASSNGGAATYEQYF
TRBV20-1,-,-,TRBJ2-1,TGCAGTGCTAGAGATCGCCGTACTACGCGACAGTTCTTC,CSARDRRTTRQFF
TRBV12-3/TRBV12-4,-,-,TRBJ1-5,TGTGCCAGCAGTTTAGCAGGGGCGTCAAATCAGCCCCAGCATTTT,CASSLAGASNQPQHF
TRBV12-3/TRBV12-4,TRBD1,many,TRBJ2-3,TGTGCCAGCAGGGGACAGGACACAGATACGCAGTATTTT,CASRGQDTDTQYF
TRBV7-9,-,-,TRBJ1-6,TGTGCCAGCAGCTTATCCCCCGATTCACCCCTCCACTTT,CASSLSPDSPLHF
TRBV7-9,-,many,TRBJ2-1,TGTGCCAGCAGCTCCCGGACAACTGATACCTACAATGAGCAGTTCTTC,CASSSRTTDTYNEQFF
TRBV29-1,TRBD2,many,TRBJ2-1,TGCAGCGTTGTCCTAGCGGGGCTTAACAATGAGCAGTTCTTC,CSVVLAGLNNEQFF
TRBV7-6,-,-,TRBJ2-5,TGTGCCAGCAGCTCTAATTGGGGGCCGGAGACCCAGTACTTC,CASSSNWGPETQYF
TRBV10-3,TRBD2,many,TRBJ2-7,TGTGCCATCAGTAGAACTACACCGGACAGCGGGGGAGAGCAGTACTTC,CAISRTTPDSGGEQYF
TRBV29-1,-,-,TRBJ2-3,TGCAGCGTTGCAGGGAGGATCTCAGATACGCAGTATTTT,CSVAGRISDTQYF